A single T cell receptor (beta chain) is shown here with its context. This entry belongs to a study of blood T cell repertoires in COVID-19. The table came from immunoSEQ multiplex PCR; TCRdb's copy has only in-frame clones and leaves some out. The data hold fewer than 120,000 clones, with approximately 82% observed a single time. This CDR3 spans 14 amino acids. Germline-derived CDR1 and CDR2 are SGHNT and YYREEE (reference sequence). The V and J ends lost 2 bases and 0 bases respectively, with 9 bases between them. V usage is TRBV5-4 and J usage is TRBJ2-7; the D gene is possibly TRBD2 (5 bases). Sequencing used peripheral blood. This TCR was recovered from a woman aged 80 or over with acute or convalescent COVID-19. The CDR3 region is CASSFGVGSYEQYF. The CDR3, as DNA: TGTGCCAGCAGCTTCGGGGTCGGCTCCTACGAGCAGTACTTC. The variable domain in full, with the rest retrieved from reference TRBV5-4 and TRBJ2-7, is ETGVTQSPTHLIKTRGQQVTLRCSSQSGHNTVSWYQQALGQGPQFIFQYYREEENGRGNFPPRFSGLQFPNYSSELNVNALELDDSALYLCASSFGVGSYEQYFGPGTRLTVT.